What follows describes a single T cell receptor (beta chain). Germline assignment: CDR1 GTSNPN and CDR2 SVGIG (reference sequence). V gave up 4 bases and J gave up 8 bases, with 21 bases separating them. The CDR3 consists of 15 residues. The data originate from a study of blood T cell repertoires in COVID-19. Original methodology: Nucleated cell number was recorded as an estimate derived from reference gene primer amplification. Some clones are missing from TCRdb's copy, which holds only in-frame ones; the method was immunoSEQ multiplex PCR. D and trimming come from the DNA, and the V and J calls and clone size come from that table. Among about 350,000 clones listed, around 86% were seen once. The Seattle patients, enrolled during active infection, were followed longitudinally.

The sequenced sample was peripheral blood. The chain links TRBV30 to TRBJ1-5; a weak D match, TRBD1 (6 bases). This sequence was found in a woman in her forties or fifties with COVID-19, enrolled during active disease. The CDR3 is CAWKPSGQPSKPQHF. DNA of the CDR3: TGTGCCTGGAAACCCTCGGGACAACCGTCGAAGCCCCAGCATTTT.